This T cell receptor beta chain derives from a study of technical replicates of blood from a few donors. V was pared by 3 bases and J by 2 bases, with 14 bases between. In germline, CDR1 is MNHNS, CDR2 SASEGT. The CDR3 is 15 amino acids. The method was immunoSEQ multiplex PCR; TCRdb's version includes in-frame clones alone and lacks a portion of them. The data contain roughly 80,000 clones, approximately 90% of them singletons. The TCR originated in a human donor in good health. Sequences were obtained from T cells isolated from PBMCs. This chain uses TRBV6-1 with TRBJ2-7; D is ambiguous. Here the CDR3 DNA reads TGTGCCAGCAGTGACCTCTTCCTAGGCACCTACGAGCAGTACTTC. Amino acids: CASSDLFLGTYEQYF.